Included here is one T cell receptor beta chain sequence, with context. Its antigen is unknown. No clone much larger than this one lies a single base away; base qualities are absent. CDR1 and CDR2 are drawn from the germline V gene: KGHSH, LQKENI. The CDR3 goes from the cysteine to the phenylalanine over 13 residues. Of the read, only the CDR3 DNA is kept; its 39 bases are in frame from base 1. Clipping removes 5 bases from V and 4 bases from J, with 3 as the unmatched junction base count. The CDR3 regions of human TCRbeta chains were analyzed by immunosequencing. From the authors' description of their analysis: Repertoire TCRs were checked for matches against a reference library of SARS-CoV-2-specific TCRs that had been generated using the MIRA antigen-specificity platform. Breadth was defined as the fraction of unique TCRs that were SARS-CoV-2-associated, and depth was defined as the fraction of total T cells that were SARS-CoV-2-associated. Each spike-specific TCR was assigned to its reactive spike region and to a CD4 or CD8 class using the MIRA data. Log10-transformed breadth and depth values were compared by one-way ANOVA with Sidak's multiple comparisons tests. Not all clones reach the TCRdb copy of this immuneACCESS table, which keeps in-frame sequences only. Checked studies attribute under half of the gap to unresolved V genes and leave the rest unexplained. That table is the source of V, J and clone size, and D and trimming were worked out from the DNA. The sample yields tens of thousands of clones; around 90% were counted once. Under 1.5% of the sample is held by the ten biggest clonotypes.

The record originates from a study of T cell responses to AZD1222 COVID-19 vaccine listed by TCRdb under 2021. About the full investigation: TCR sequencing was performed for some 250 trial participants, of whom some 200 were given two doses of AZD1222 and around 25 were given two doses of MenACWY control vaccine. Enrollment into the trials was organized by age into subgroups of 18-55, 56-69 and 70-plus years, and those subgroups contained roughly 160, 29 and 62 TCR-sequenced participants, respectively.

The time point label of this sample denotes: about 28 days (+/-7) after the second vaccine dose. AZD1222 recipients with second doses at about 4 weeks or about 12 weeks were pooled, because spike-specific TCR depth and breadth did not differ between schedules. Samples from vaccinated people were obtained from the UK trials COV001 and COV002, which included a single-blind randomized controlled phase 2/3 trial of AZD1222 (ChAdOx1 nCoV-19) in healthy adults. Trial participant PBMC samples were collected at day 0 and day 28 after the second dose for TCRbeta chain sequencing. The paper as a whole reports these results and caveats: Because no samples from the day 14 peak response were available, repertoires could be characterized only after the peak T cell response. In the small 56-69-year group, the increase in depth fell short of significance, most likely because of low power. Most participants were white British and females outnumbered males, and the authors suggested that clonal diversity may have been underestimated. Nearly half of unique spike-specific TCRs reportedly recognized epitopes outside regions mutated in the B.1.351 and B.1.1.7 variants. After two AZD1222 doses, spike-specific TCR breadth and depth were significantly higher than at day 0 and than in MenACWY recipients. The whole spike protein was spanned by vaccine-associated CD4 TCRs, and dominant responses were seen in regions 160-218 and 743-854. Conclusions about previously exposed vaccinees are limited because only five to seven AZD1222 recipients were SARS-CoV-2 seropositive at baseline.

The source of this sequence is an adult who received the AZD1222 COVID-19 vaccine. Sequencing was performed on peripheral blood, taken 28 days after the second AZD1222 dose. Recombination linked TRBV18 to TRBJ1-1, and TRBD1 aligns with 8 junction nucleotides. For the CDR3, the sequence is CASSVTGGTEAFF. The DNA sequence is TGTGCCAGCTCAGTAACAGGGGGCACTGAAGCTTTCTTT.